A selection of T cell receptor beta chains follows, all from one sample in a study of cytomegalovirus exposure and HLA in healthy donors. The repertoire was sequenced with immunoSEQ multiplex PCR; TCRdb's copy has only in-frame clones and lacks some. This table has 200,000 to 250,000 clones, around 89% appearing once. The specimen sequenced was PBMCs. The receptor source for this set is a woman aged 18-29 years in good health and CMV-seronegative. Each CDR3 is given with its conserved first and last residue. A D gene is named only where the DNA matches it firmly. Size tells how often a clone was seen (once, few, many) or the class of an expanded clone, and some rows leave it out.

.,TRBV18,TRBD1,TRBJ1-5,TGTGCCAGCTCACGGACAGGGGGCAATCAGCCCCAGCATTTT,CASSRTGGNQPQHF
few,TRBV29-1,.,TRBJ1-2,TGCAGCGTTGAAAATACGGAGACTTCCTATGGCTACACCTTC,CSVENTETSYGYTF
.,TRBV6-1,.,TRBJ2-7,TGTGCCAGCATCGAGGGGACAACTTCCTACGAGCAGTACTTC,CASIEGTTSYEQYF
few,TRBV4-1,TRBD2,TRBJ2-5,TGCGCCAGCAGCCAGGTTCGGCGGACTAGCGGGAGTGAGACCCAGTACTTC,CASSQVRRTSGSETQYF
.,TRBV5-8,.,TRBJ1-3,TGTGCCAGCAGCCCCTCGGCGGGTCGAGGAAACACCATATATTTT,CASSPSAGRGNTIYF
.,TRBV27,TRBD2,TRBJ2-7,TGTGCCAGCAGTATCACTAGCGGGAGCTACGAGCAGTACTTC,CASSITSGSYEQYF
.,TRBV6-1,TRBD1,TRBJ2-7,TGTGCCAGCACACCTGGGGACAGGGCCAACGAGCAGTACTTC,CASTPGDRANEQYF
.,TRBV11-2,TRBD1,TRBJ2-3,TGTGCCAGCAGCTTTGGCGGCAGGGGGCGCGTAGATACGCAGTATTTT,CASSFGGRGRVDTQYF
.,TRBV6-1,TRBD1,TRBJ1-4,TGTGCCAGCAGATTGGGACAGGATGAAAAACTGTTTTTT,CASRLGQDEKLFF
once,TRBV7-8,TRBD1,TRBJ1-2,TGTGCCAGCAGCGCCCGGGACAGCCGGTTTACCTTC,CASSARDSRFTF
.,TRBV2,.,TRBJ1-2,TGTGCCAGCAGTTGGCATTACTTCCACGGGGACACCTTC,CASSWHYFHGDTF
.,TRBV4-1,TRBD1,TRBJ2-6,TGCGCCAGCAGCCAGAGATTAACCGGGACAGGGGGACCCGGGGCCAACGTCCTGACTTTC,CASSQRLTGTGGPGANVLTF
.,TRBV6-5,TRBD1,TRBJ2-7,TGTGCCAGCAGTTACCGTTCAGGGGGCAACTACGAGCAGTACTTC,CASSYRSGGNYEQYF
.,TRBV4-3,.,TRBJ2-2,TGCGCCAGCAGCCAAGTACAGTTGAGCAGACCCGGGGAGCTGTTTTTT,CASSQVQLSRPGELFF
.,TRBV5-6,.,TRBJ2-3,TGTGCCAGCAGCTTCACGGCCAGGGGTACAGATACGCAGTATTTT,CASSFTARGTDTQYF
once,TRBV30,.,TRBJ2-7,TGTGCCTGGAGTATTAGACAAGGTCGGTACGAGCAGTACTTC,CAWSIRQGRYEQYF
.,TRBV2,.,TRBJ1-2,TGTGCCAGCAGTGGGCACCTGCTCTATGGCTACACCTTC,CASSGHLLYGYTF
.,TRBV4-3,.,TRBJ2-3,TGCGCCAGCAGCCAAGACCTTCCAGGGGCAGGCACAGATACGCAGTATTTT,CASSQDLPGAGTDTQYF
.,TRBV13,TRBD2,TRBJ2-1,TGTGCCAGCAGCACCGCAATAGCGGGTTACAATGAGCAGTTCTTC,CASSTAIAGYNEQFF
.,TRBV7-6,.,TRBJ2-7,TGTGCCAGCAGCTTAGGGGCCAGCTCCTACGAGCAGTACTTC,CASSLGASSYEQYF
.,TRBV10-1,.,TRBJ2-5,TGCGCCAGTCCCAACGGGTCAAGCCAAGAGACCCAGTACTTC,CASPNGSSQETQYF
.,TRBV6-4,.,TRBJ2-3,TGTGCCAGCAGTGTGGACGGGGGTTCGACAGATACGCAGTATTTT,CASSVDGGSTDTQYF
.,TRBV7-2,TRBD2,TRBJ2-7,TGTGCCAGCAGCTTAGCGGGGAACGGGGGGGGTACCTACGAGCAGTACTTC,CASSLAGNGGGTYEQYF
few,TRBV18,TRBD2,TRBJ2-7,TGTGCCAGCTCACCACGACCGCTATTAGCTAGCGGGAGATACGAGCAGTACTTC,CASSPRPLLASGRYEQYF
.,TRBV29-1,TRBD1,TRBJ2-5,TGCAGCGCCTCCCCAACGGGACAGAAACACGGGGAGACCCAGTACTTC,CSASPTGQKHGETQYF
.,TRBV11-3,TRBD2,TRBJ2-1,TGTGCCAGCAGCTTTAGGACTAGCGGGGGACCCAGCTCCTACAATGAGCAGTTCTTC,CASSFRTSGGPSSYNEQFF
.,TRBV18,TRBD1,TRBJ2-4,TGTGCCAGCTCACCTCTGGGACAGAGTGCCAAAAACATTCAGTACTTC,CASSPLGQSAKNIQYF
.,TRBV5-6,.,TRBJ1-1,TGTGCCAGCAGTACTGGCACTGGGAGGGAGAACACTGAAGCTTTCTTT,CASSTGTGRENTEAFF
.,TRBV7-6,.,TRBJ2-1,TGTGCCAGCAGCTTAGCTGACAATAGCTACAATGAGCAGTTCTTC,CASSLADNSYNEQFF
.,TRBV19,TRBD1,TRBJ1-5,TGTGCCAGTACTAAGGACAGGGGAGGGAGCGGGGCCAATCAGCCCCAGCATTTT,CASTKDRGGSGANQPQHF
.,TRBV7-8,TRBD2,TRBJ2-7,TGTGCCAGCAGCCCCGGGACTAGCGTATCCGAGCAGTACTTC,CASSPGTSVSEQYF
.,TRBV7-9,TRBD1,TRBJ2-5,TGTGCCAGCAGCTTAGGGACAGGGCTGAAGACCCAGTACTTC,CASSLGTGLKTQYF
.,TRBV9,.,TRBJ2-6,TGTGCCACAAGCAATTCTGGGGCCAACGTCCTGACTTTC,CATSNSGANVLTF
.,TRBV29-1,TRBD1,TRBJ2-2,TGCAGCGTTTGGGCAGGGGGAAAAACCGGGGAGCTGTTTTTT,CSVWAGGKTGELFF
few,TRBV15,TRBD1,TRBJ1-1,TGTGCCACCAGCGGGGGAAACACAGGGGCGCGGGCTTTCTTT,CATSGGNTGARAFF
.,TRBV5-6,TRBD1,TRBJ2-1,TGTGCCAGCAGCGGGATCGGGACAGGGGGCGGGAATGAGCAGTTCTTC,CASSGIGTGGGNEQFF